The present TCR beta chain was sequenced within a study of early T cells in non-severe SARS-CoV-2 infection. Background on the study: Chains were unpaired, as sequencing was done on bulk RNA from unsorted whole blood. Study conclusions and caveats: Using VDJdb, the matching emphasized anti-spike CD8 responses while missing private and CD4 specificities.

TCRdb itself ran the 5' RACE reads through MiXCR, one entry per CDR3 protein. The top ten hold about 4.6% of the sample, which has over 90,000 distinct CDR3 sequences, 9.5% to 15% seen once. Germline V lookup: CDR1 ENHRY, CDR2 SYGVKD. This CDR3 region has 16 residues. V gave up 0 bases and J gave up 4 bases; unmatched junction bases: 7. Notes on this clonotype: Antigen: not known.

This TCR came from an adult who was a healthcare worker with PCR-confirmed SARS-CoV-2 infection or an uninfected control (not recorded which). The input for sequencing was whole blood, taken at baseline. J is TRBJ2-3 and V is TRBV10-3, with 7 positions matching TRBD2. The CDR3 spells CAISESVGLVADTQYF. DNA for the CDR3: TGTGCCATCAGTGAGTCAGTCGGACTAGTAGCAGATACGCAGTATTTT.